Each of the 4 T cell receptor beta chains below was sequenced from the same sample in a study of blood T cell repertoires in COVID-19. Assay used: immunoSEQ multiplex PCR; TCRdb lists only in-frame clones, some missing. The repertoire holds under 25,000 clones, about 80% seen once, with 48% in the top ten. Sequenced material: peripheral blood. The receptors originated from a man in his 70s with acute or convalescent COVID-19.

The chain uses TRBV10-3 and TRBJ1-2; D not certain. The CDR3 has 12 residues. Germline CDR1 ENHRY, CDR2 SYGVKD. The V end lost 4 bases, the J end lost 4 bases, and 7 bases lay between the germline ends. CDR3: CAISGYSYGYTF. The CDR3 nucleotides read TGTGCCATCAGTGGTTACAGCTATGGCTACACCTTC.

Remarks on this clone: An end of the junction does not agree with germline; a read error may underlie this. This chain joins TRBV7-9 and TRBJ1-4; D gene unclear. CDR1 is SEHNR and CDR2 is FQNEAQ in the germline V gene (reference sequence). The CDR3 is 13 residues long. CDR3 region: CASTLTTGEKLFF. The DNA for the CDR3 is TGTGCCAGCACCTTAACAACGGGAGAAAAACTGTTTTTT.

This clone was picked up a small number of times. The chain employs TRBV30 and TRBJ1-3, with D unresolved. CDR1 and CDR2 from the germline V gene are GTSNPN and SVGIG (reference sequence). The CDR3 has 13 amino acids. With 1 base removed from V and 1 base from J, the gap between germline ends came to 5 bases. CDR3 sequence: CAWSESSGNTIYF. The CDR3 nucleotides read TGTGCCTGGAGTGAATCGTCTGGAAACACCATATATTTT.

V and J are TRBV6-5 and TRBJ1-1, with D possibly TRBD1 on 6 matching bases. V lost 7 bases and J 5 bases, leaving 17 bases between the germline ends. This CDR3 is built from 14 residues. Germline assignment: CDR1 MNHEY and CDR2 SVGAGI. The CDR3 nucleotides read TGTGCCAGCAAGATGGGGGGGACAATGACTGAAGCTTTCTTT. Protein: CASKMGGTMTEAFF.